Included here is one T cell receptor (beta chain) sequence, with context. Profiled with immunoSEQ multiplex PCR; TCRdb holds only in-frame clones, not every one. The data contain 50,000 to 60,000 clones, about 90% of them singletons. The data are from a study of T cell changes during pregnancy in multiple sclerosis. The CDR3 is 16 amino acids. Deletions cut 4 bases from V and 0 bases from J, with 13 bases between. Germline V gives CDR1 SNHLY, CDR2 FYNNEI. The chain uses TRBV2 and TRBJ1-5; D is undetermined. The source material was CD4+ T cells from peripheral blood mononuclear cells, sampled after pregnancy. The receptor was isolated from a female donor in good health, enrolled as a control in a pregnancy study. The CDR3: CASSVALGASNQPQHF. The CDR3 DNA reads as TGTGCCAGCAGTGTTGCGCTTGGAGCTAGCAATCAGCCCCAGCATTTT.